The clone carrying this T cell receptor beta chain came up a few times. The CDR3 loop spans 13 amino acids. CDR1 and CDR2 (germline): SGHVS, FQNEAQ. The ends were cut back, 0 bases at V and 6 bases at J, with 8 bases in the middle. The PCR had 60 Vbeta and 13 Jbeta primers. Sequenced by immunoSEQ multiplex PCR; TCRdb stores in-frame clones only, minus some. The sample carries around 150,000 clones, roughly four fifths recorded once. The data originate from a study of cytomegalovirus exposure and HLA in healthy donors. The sequence came from a man aged 50 or older in good health and CMV-seropositive. This sequence joins TRBV7-8 and TRBJ1-1; no clear D gene. The specimen was PBMCs. The CDR3 sequence: CASSLARASEAFF. CDR3 bases: TGTGCCAGCAGCTTAGCGAGAGCGTCTGAAGCTTTCTTT.